This TCR beta chain was captured by sequencing in a study of blood T cell repertoires in COVID-19. Study summary: The samples span acute and convalescent COVID-19 from the United States, Italy and Spain. The analysed material was cDNA or gDNA that came from T cells, B-cell-depleted T cells, or PBMCs.

Authors' data handling: Quantification of nucleated cells was approximated via reference gene primer amplification. Profiled with immunoSEQ multiplex PCR; TCRdb holds only in-frame clones, not every one. Clone size and V and J calls were adopted from that table, with D and trimming inferred from the DNA. In the table there are approximately 130,000 clones, roughly 79% of which are singletons. The CDR3 has 18 residues. Trimming took 2 bases from V and 0 from J; bases not matched to a gene: 7. The V gene's germline CDR1 is MNHEY and CDR2 SMNVEV (reference sequence). The sample consisted of peripheral blood. The receptor was isolated from an elderly man with acute or convalescent COVID-19. The rearrangement uses TRBV27 and TRBJ2-6, with 7 nucleotides matching TRBD1. The CDR3 DNA is TGTGCCAGCAGTTTAACCGGGACAGCCGGCTCTGGGGCCAACGTCCTGACTTTC. Amino acids: CASSLTGTAGSGANVLTF. Complete variable domain (other parts from reference TRBV27 and TRBJ2-6): EAQVTQNPRYLITVTGKKLTVTCSQNMNHEYMSWYRQDPGLGLRQIYYSMNVEVTDKGDVPEGYKVSRKEKRNFPLILESPSPNQTSLYFCASSLTGTAGSGANVLTFGAGSRLTVL.